The sample holds a few counts of the clone carrying this T cell receptor (beta chain). Mouse germline and gene names are used. The sequence runs out 4 residues before the end of the CDR3; the remainder is reconstructed from the germline J gene. The data stem from a study of CD8+ T cells in alopecia areata. Following extraction, RNA underwent reverse transcription to cDNA, which served as the sequencing template. Method: immunoSEQ multiplex PCR; TCRdb's copy keeps in-frame clones and lacks some. The repertoire has over 100,000 clones, none seen only once; the ten largest take around 20%. Germline-derived CDR1 and CDR2 are NSQYPW and LRSPGD (reference sequence). The CDR3 loop spans 14 amino acids.

V is TRBV1 and J is TRBJ1-1, with a tentative D call TRBD1 (5 bases). The sequence derives from a C3H/HeJ mouse with alopecia areata. MHC haplotype here: H2-k. The sample consisted of lesional skin. The sequenced CDR3 bases are TGCACCTGCAGTGCGGACTGGGGGGGACGA. The encoded protein is CTCSADWGGR. The full CDR3 sequence reads CTCSADWGGREVFF.